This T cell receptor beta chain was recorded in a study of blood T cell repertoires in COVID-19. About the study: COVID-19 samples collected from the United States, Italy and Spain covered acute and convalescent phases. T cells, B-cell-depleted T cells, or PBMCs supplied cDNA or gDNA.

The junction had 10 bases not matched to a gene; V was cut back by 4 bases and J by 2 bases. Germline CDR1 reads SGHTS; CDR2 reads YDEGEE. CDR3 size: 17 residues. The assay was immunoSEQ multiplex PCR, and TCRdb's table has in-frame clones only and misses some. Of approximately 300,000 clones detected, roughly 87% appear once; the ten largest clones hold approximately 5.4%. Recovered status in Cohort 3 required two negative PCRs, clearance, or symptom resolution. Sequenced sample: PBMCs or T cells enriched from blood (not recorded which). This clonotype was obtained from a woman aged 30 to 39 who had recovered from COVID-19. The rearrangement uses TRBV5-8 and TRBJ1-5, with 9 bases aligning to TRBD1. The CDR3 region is CASSKGDRASGNQPQHF. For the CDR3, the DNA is TGTGCCAGCAGCAAGGGGGACAGGGCTTCGGGCAATCAGCCCCAGCATTTT.